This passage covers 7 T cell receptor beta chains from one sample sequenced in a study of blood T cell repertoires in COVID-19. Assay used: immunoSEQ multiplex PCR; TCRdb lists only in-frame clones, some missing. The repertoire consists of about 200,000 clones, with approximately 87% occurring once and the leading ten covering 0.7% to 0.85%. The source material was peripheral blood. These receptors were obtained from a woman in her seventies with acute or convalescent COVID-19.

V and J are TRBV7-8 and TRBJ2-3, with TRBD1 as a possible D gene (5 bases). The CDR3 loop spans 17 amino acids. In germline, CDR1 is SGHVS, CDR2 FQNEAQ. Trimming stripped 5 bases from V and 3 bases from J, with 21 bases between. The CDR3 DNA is TGTGCCAGCAGCCGTACCGCCGTAGGGGTTTGGACAGATACGCAGTATTTT. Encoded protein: CASSRTAVGVWTDTQYF.

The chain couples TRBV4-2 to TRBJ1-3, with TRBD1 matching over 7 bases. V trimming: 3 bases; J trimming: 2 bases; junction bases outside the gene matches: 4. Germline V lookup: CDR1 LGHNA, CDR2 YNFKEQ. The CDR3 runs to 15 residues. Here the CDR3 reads CASSQTDRTGNTIYF. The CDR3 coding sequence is TGTGCCAGCAGCCAGACGGACAGGACTGGAAACACCATATATTTT.

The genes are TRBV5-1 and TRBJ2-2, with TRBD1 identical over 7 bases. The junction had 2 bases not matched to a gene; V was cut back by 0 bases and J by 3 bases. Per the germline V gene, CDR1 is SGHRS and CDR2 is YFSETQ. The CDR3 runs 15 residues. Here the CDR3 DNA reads TGCGCCAGCAGCTTGGACGGGACAGACACCGGGGAGCTGTTTTTT. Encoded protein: CASSLDGTDTGELFF. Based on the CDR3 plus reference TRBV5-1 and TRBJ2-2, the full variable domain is KAGVTQTPRYLIKTRGQQVTLSCSPISGHRSVSWYQQTPGQGLQFLFEYFSETQRNKGNFPGRFSGRQFSNSRSEMNVSTLELGDSALYLCASSLDGTDTGELFFGEGSRLTVL.

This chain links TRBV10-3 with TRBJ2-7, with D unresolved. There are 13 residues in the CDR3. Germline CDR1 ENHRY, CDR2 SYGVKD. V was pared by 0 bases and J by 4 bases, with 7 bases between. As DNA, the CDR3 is TGTGCCATCAGTGAGTCACCGACTTACGAGCAGTACTTC. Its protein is CAISESPTYEQYF.

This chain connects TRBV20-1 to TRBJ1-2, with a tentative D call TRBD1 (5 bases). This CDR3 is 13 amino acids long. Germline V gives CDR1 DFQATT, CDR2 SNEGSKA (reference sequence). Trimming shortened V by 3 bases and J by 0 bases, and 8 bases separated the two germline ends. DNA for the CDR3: TGCAGTGCTAGTCAGGGCACTAACTATGGCTACACCTTC. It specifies CSASQGTNYGYTF.

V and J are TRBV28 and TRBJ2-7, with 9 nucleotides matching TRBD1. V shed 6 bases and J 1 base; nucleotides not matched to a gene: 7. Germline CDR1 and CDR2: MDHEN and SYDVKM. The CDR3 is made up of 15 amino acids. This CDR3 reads CASSSSGTGSYEQYF. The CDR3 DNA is TGTGCCAGCAGCTCCTCCGGGACAGGGTCCTACGAGCAGTACTTC. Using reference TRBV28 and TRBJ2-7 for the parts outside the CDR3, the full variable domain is DVKVTQSSRYLVKRTGEKVFLECVQDMDHENMFWYRQDPGLGLRLIYFSYDVKMKEKGDIPEGYSVSREKKERFSLILESASTNQTSMYLCASSSSGTGSYEQYFGPGTRLTVT.

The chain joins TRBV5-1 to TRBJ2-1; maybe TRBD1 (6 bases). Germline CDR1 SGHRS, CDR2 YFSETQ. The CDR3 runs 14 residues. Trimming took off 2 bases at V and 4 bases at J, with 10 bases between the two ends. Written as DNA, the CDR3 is TGCGCCAGCAGCTTAGGGACAAATTACAATGAGCAGTTCTTC. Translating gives CASSLGTNYNEQFF.